The rows below give T cell receptor beta chains drawn from one sample of a study of T cells in Graves' hyperthyroidism and ophthalmopathy. TCRdb fed the multiplex PCR reads into MiXCR, producing one record per CDR3 protein. The repertoire holds around 720,000 distinct CDR3 sequences, with around a third as singletons. The sample consisted of blood. The receptor set was obtained from a woman in her forties with Graves' hyperthyroidism. The CDR3 runs from the conserved cysteine through the conserved F or W. A D gene is named only where the DNA matches it firmly. Size values are once, few and many counts, or a class for expanded clones, and some rows have none.

J gene,D gene,clone size,V gene,CDR3 DNA,CDR3 protein
TRBJ2-7,NA,many,TRBV7-3,TGTGCCAGCAGCCCTCAAGACGTCTACGAGCAGTACTTC,CASSPQDVYEQYF
TRBJ1-2,NA,NA,TRBV5-1,TGCGCCAGCAGCCAAGGGCAGCCAGATTTGGAAGGCTACACCTTC,CASSQGQPDLEGYTF
TRBJ1-4,NA,few,TRBV24-1,TGTGCCACCAGTGACCCGGGATCGGGGAATGAAAAACTGTTTTTT,CATSDPGSGNEKLFF
TRBJ1-2,NA,NA,TRBV7-9,TGTGCCAGCGGACGAACAGGGAAGGGCTACACCTTC,CASGRTGKGYTF
TRBJ1-4,TRBD1,NA,TRBV7-2,TGTGCCAGCAGCTTGTCAGGGGGCGAGTCTAATGAAAAACTGTTTTTT,CASSLSGGESNEKLFF
TRBJ2-3,TRBD1,few,TRBV25-1,TGTGCCAGCAGTGACACCGGGACAGGGGTCACAGATACGCAGTATTTT,CASSDTGTGVTDTQYF
TRBJ2-5,NA,NA,TRBV3-1,TGTGCCAGCAGCTTCCCCGCCAGGCTAGAGAAAGAGACCCAGTACTTC,CASSFPARLEKETQYF
TRBJ2-2,NA,few,TRBV5-1,TGCGCCAGCAGGGGGCCTAACACCGGGGAGCTGTTTTTT,CASRGPNTGELFF
TRBJ1-5,NA,many,TRBV19,TGTGCCAGTAGTATAGAAGCAGACTATAGCAATCAGCCCCAGCATTTT,CASSIEADYSNQPQHF
TRBJ1-2,NA,many,TRBV19,TGTGCCAGTAGTATTCAGGGCAGGGAGAGCGGCTACACCTTC,CASSIQGRESGYTF
TRBJ2-6,NA,many,TRBV7-3,TGTGCCAGCAGCTTATCTACCGGGGCCAACGTCCTGACTTTC,CASSLSTGANVLTF
TRBJ1-3,TRBD1,NA,TRBV5-1,TGCGCCAGCAGCGCGGTAGGAGCAGGGGGCGTCAGGAACACCATATATTTT,CASSAVGAGGVRNTIYF
TRBJ1-3,TRBD1,NA,TRBV12-3/TRBV12-4,TGTGCCAGCCTCACTCACAGGGGAGAAAACACCATATATTTT,CASLTHRGENTIYF
TRBJ2-5,NA,NA,TRBV7-8,TGTGCCAGCAGCTTAAACCCCTGGGGGGCAGGGGAGACCCAGTACTTC,CASSLNPWGAGETQYF
TRBJ1-1,TRBD1,NA,TRBV2,TGTGCCAGCAGTGAAGGGCAGGGGGGAAAAGCTTTCTTT,CASSEGQGGKAFF
TRBJ1-3,NA,NA,TRBV5-1,TGCGCCAGCAGCTTCGACCCAAGGCCCGGAGGAAACACCACATATTTT,CASSFDPRPGGNTTYF
TRBJ1-1,NA,NA,TRBV19,TGTGCCAGTATCCCGGCCGCTGCGAACACTGAAGCTTTCTTT,CASIPAAANTEAFF
TRBJ2-3,NA,NA,TRBV2,TGTGCCCAGCCGAACCAAGGGGGGGATACGCAGTATTTT,CAQPNQGGDTQYF
TRBJ2-5,TRBD1,NA,TRBV6-6,TGTGCCAGCAGAACCAGCAGGACAGGGGGCACGGAAGAGACCCAGTACTTC,CASRTSRTGGTEETQYF
TRBJ2-7,NA,NA,TRBV7-6,TGTGCCAGCAGCTTCCCAGGAGGGGGGTCGTGGGAGCAGTACTTC,CASSFPGGGSWEQYF
TRBJ2-7,NA,NA,TRBV19,TGTGCCAGTAGTTTGGAGGTGACCTACGAGCAGTACTTC,CASSLEVTYEQYF
TRBJ1-6,TRBD1,few,TRBV9,TGTGCCAGCAGCGCAGACCGGGACAGGGCCAATTCACCCCTCCACTTT,CASSADRDRANSPLHF
TRBJ2-7,TRBD1,NA,TRBV7-2,TGTGCCAGCAGCTTGGGGACAGGGGGCAAATCCTACGAGCAGTACTTC,CASSLGTGGKSYEQYF
TRBJ1-2,NA,NA,TRBV4-3,TGCGCCAGCAGACAGAAGCACGAGCGCTCCAACTATGGCTACACCTTC,CASRQKHERSNYGYTF
TRBJ1-2,TRBD1,few,TRBV11-2,TGTGCCAGCAGCCCGAACGTCGGGACAGGGGCTTATGAGGAGGGCTACACCTTC,CASSPNVGTGAYEEGYTF
TRBJ2-5,NA,NA,TRBV28,TGTGCCAGCAGTTTCCTCAGGGAAGAGACCCAGTACTTC,CASSFLREETQYF
TRBJ2-7,NA,NA,TRBV7-2,TGTGCCAGCAGCTCAGGGGCGGGGGCGTTTTACGCGGGAATCTCCTACGAGCAGTACTTC,CASSSGAGAFYAGISYEQYF
TRBJ2-2,NA,NA,TRBV7-2,TGTGCCAGCAGCTTAGGTCTAGGGTACACCGAGGAGCTGTTTTTT,CASSLGLGYTEELFF
TRBJ1-1,NA,NA,TRBV7-2,TGTGCCAGCAGCCCCCTGACAGGTCTGAGCACTGAAGCTTTCTTT,CASSPLTGLSTEAFF
TRBJ1-4,TRBD1,NA,TRBV7-2,TGTGCCAGCAGAAGTCGGACAGGGGATGAAAAACTGTTTTTT,CASRSRTGDEKLFF
TRBJ1-1,NA,few,TRBV5-4,TGTGCCAGCAGCGGGGGGGCAGGGGTTGTGAATGCTGAAGCTTTCTTT,CASSGGAGVVNAEAFF
TRBJ2-7,TRBD2,NA,TRBV20-1,TGCAGTGCTAGAGATGGCACGGGGGGAAAATACGAGCAGTACTTC,CSARDGTGGKYEQYF
TRBJ1-1,NA,NA,TRBV4-1,TGCGCCAGCAGCCAAGGCGGATTCGGAGAAGCTTTCTTT,CASSQGGFGEAFF
TRBJ1-1,TRBD1,NA,TRBV19,TGTGCCACCACACATGACAGGGCTGCTGGAGCTTTCTTT,CATTHDRAAGAFF
TRBJ2-7,NA,NA,TRBV4-2,TGTGCCAGCAGCCAAGAATCGGGTGGGTACGAGCAGTACTTC,CASSQESGGYEQYF
TRBJ2-3,NA,NA,TRBV6-6,TGTGCCATCAGTCGGGGGCTCACAGATACGCAGTATTTT,CAISRGLTDTQYF
TRBJ2-3,TRBD2,NA,TRBV7-9,TGTGCCAGCAGCGAAGCGGGAGGGGCGGATACGCAGTATTTT,CASSEAGGADTQYF
TRBJ2-2,NA,NA,TRBV19,TGTGCCAGTAGTATAGGGGGCCGGGGCACCGGGGAGCTGTTTTTT,CASSIGGRGTGELFF
TRBJ2-7,NA,NA,TRBV29-1,TGCAGCTTTGGGGTGGAGGAGCAGTACTTC,CSFGVEEQYF
TRBJ2-7,TRBD2,NA,TRBV7-3,TGTGCCAGCAGTTCCCTAGCGGGGGGGACCAATGAGCAGTACTTC,CASSSLAGGTNEQYF
TRBJ2-6,NA,NA,TRBV28,TGTGCCGGGGGAAAAGGAATCTCTGGGGCCAACGTCCTGACTTTC,CAGGKGISGANVLTF
TRBJ1-4,NA,many,TRBV6-5,TGTGCCAGCAGTTTGGACGACACCGGCGAAAAACTGTTTTTT,CASSLDDTGEKLFF
TRBJ2-6,NA,NA,TRBV7-2,TGTGCCAGTCCTTTGAGGCCCAGACGCTCTGGGGCCAACGTCCTGACTTTC,CASPLRPRRSGANVLTF
TRBJ2-7,TRBD2,NA,TRBV7-2,TGTGCCAGCAGTTTATCTAGCGGGGTTAACTACGAGCAGTACTTC,CASSLSSGVNYEQYF
TRBJ2-7,TRBD1,few,TRBV12-3/TRBV12-4,TGTGCCAGCAGAACACCGGGACAGGGGCGCTACGAGCAGTACTTC,CASRTPGQGRYEQYF
TRBJ1-2,NA,few,TRBV7-2,TGTGCCAGCAGCTCCTCCGGGGGGGGCGCCTACTATGGCTACACCTTC,CASSSSGGGAYYGYTF
TRBJ2-2,TRBD2,many,TRBV7-2,TGTGCCAGCAGCTACCTAGCGGGGGTGAGCGGGGAGCTGTTTTTT,CASSYLAGVSGELFF
TRBJ2-7,NA,few,TRBV12-3/TRBV12-4,TGTGCCAGCAGTTCCGACAGTTCGGTCTCCTACGAGCAGTACTTC,CASSSDSSVSYEQYF
TRBJ1-1,NA,NA,TRBV12-3/TRBV12-4,TGTGCCAGCAATCGCCCGGGTGGAGGTGAAGCTTTCTTT,CASNRPGGGEAFF
TRBJ1-2,NA,NA,TRBV5-6,TGTGCCAGCAGCTTGAGTGAGGGGGGCTACACCTTC,CASSLSEGGYTF
TRBJ2-7,NA,NA,TRBV7-2,TGTGCCAGCAGCTTAGCTAGCACCTACAATGAGCAGCTCTTC,CASSLASTYNEQLF
TRBJ2-1,NA,NA,TRBV12-3/TRBV12-4,TGTGCCAGCAGTTTGGCCGCGCCCGAGCAGTTCTTC,CASSLAAPEQFF
TRBJ2-5,NA,few,TRBV9,TGTGCCAGCAGCGTAGGGGAGCTAGAGACCCAGTACTTC,CASSVGELETQYF
TRBJ2-2,NA,few,TRBV27,TGTGCCAGCACGCCAACAACGAACACCGGGGAGCTGTTTTTT,CASTPTTNTGELFF
TRBJ1-5,NA,many,TRBV12-3/TRBV12-4,TGTGCCAGCAGTTTAGGAAGAATCAAACCCCAGCATTTT,CASSLGRIKPQHF